This record covers a single TCR beta chain. Its antigen remains unidentified. The data derive from a study of OX40 agonist ivuxolimab in advanced cancers. As for the study in general: Males comprised 70% to 85% of the group, whose mean age was roughly 64 years (range about 20 to 85). Findings and limits, study-wide: At 0.1 to 3.0 mg/kg, CD4+ and CD8+ blood T cells expanded clonally by week 6.

This CDR3 is 17 amino acids long. V shed 3 bases and J 6 bases; nucleotides not matched to a gene: 9. Germline V gene data show CDR1 as MDHEN and CDR2 as SYDVKM. Autoimmune disease history or systemic immunosuppression led to patients being barred. TCRdb keeps only in-frame clones here, not all; method: immunoSEQ multiplex PCR. The sample shows tens of thousands of clones, 75% to 90% of them seen only once. The V call is TRBV28, the J call TRBJ2-2; 11 nucleotides align to TRBD2. The material was CD4+ or CD8+ T cells sorted from blood, obtained in a trial of the OX40 agonist ivuxolimab. This receptor was taken from an adult with an advanced solid tumor such as melanoma, head and neck, liver or kidney cancer. The CDR3 sequence is CASSFPLSGGASGELFF. CDR3 DNA: TGTGCCAGCAGTTTCCCCCTTAGCGGGGGGGCCTCCGGGGAGCTGTTTTTT.